This T cell receptor (beta chain) stems from a study of glioma-infiltrating T cells after dendritic cell vaccination. Study details: Dendritic cell vaccine was injected intradermally three times, biweekly.

Germline V lookup: CDR1 LNHDA, CDR2 SQIVND (reference sequence). CDR3 length equals 15 residues. V was pared by 3 bases and J by 7 bases, with 16 bases between. Input was 2 to 2.5 ug genomic DNA, or all available if less. The table came from immunoSEQ multiplex PCR; TCRdb's copy has only in-frame clones and leaves some out. The sample contains approximately 85,000 clones, 75% to 90% of which appear only once. The time point here: after dendritic cell vaccination, including at tumor progression/relapse. Sequenced material: blood, taken after dendritic cell vaccination. The TCR sequence derives from a human donor with glioblastoma. The rearrangement uses TRBV19 and TRBJ1-5, with a weak D call TRBD1 (6 bases). CDR3 protein: CASSMRTAEVQPQHF. DNA for the CDR3: TGTGCCAGTAGTATGAGGACAGCCGAGGTCCAGCCCCAGCATTTT.